A selection of T cell receptor beta chains follows, all from one sample in a study of T cell responses to AZD1222 COVID-19 vaccine. TCRdb's copy holds only in-frame clones and misses some; the assay was immunoSEQ multiplex PCR. This sample has about 150,000 clones; nearly 90% occur once, and the top ten carry around 4.9%. The specimen comprised peripheral blood, sampled on day 0 of AZD1222 vaccination. These receptors originate from an adult in good health. CDR3s include the opening cysteine and the closing phenylalanine or tryptophan. Each record gives: CDR3 DNA, CDR3 protein, V gene, J gene, clone size, D gene. A D gene is named only where the DNA matches it firmly. A clone size is listed for some rows: how often the clone was seen (once, few, many), or a class if it is expanded.

CDR3nt: TGTGCCAGTCTACCGTACGTGGGTGGCTACACCTTC
CDR3aa: CASLPYVGGYTF
v_gene: TRBV2
j_gene: TRBJ1-2
abundance: .
d_gene: .

CDR3nt: TGTGCCAGCAGTGAATATAGGACAGGGTCCACTGAAGCTTTCTTT
CDR3aa: CASSEYRTGSTEAFF
v_gene: TRBV2
j_gene: TRBJ1-1
abundance: .
d_gene: TRBD1

CDR3nt: TGTGCCAGCAGTGAAAACAGAGTTAATGAAAAACTGTTTTTT
CDR3aa: CASSENRVNEKLFF
v_gene: TRBV6-1
j_gene: TRBJ1-4
abundance: .
d_gene: .

CDR3nt: TGTGCCACCAGGGAACACAGGGGGTTTAACAATGAGCAGTTCTTC
CDR3aa: CATREHRGFNNEQFF
v_gene: TRBV15
j_gene: TRBJ2-1
abundance: .
d_gene: TRBD1

CDR3nt: TGTGCCAGCAGGGACGTTTTGGGAAAACTGTTTTTT
CDR3aa: CASRDVLGKLFF
v_gene: TRBV2
j_gene: TRBJ1-4
abundance: few
d_gene: .

CDR3nt: TGTGCCAGCTCACCTCTGGGACAGCCGAACACTGAAGCTTTCTTT
CDR3aa: CASSPLGQPNTEAFF
v_gene: TRBV18
j_gene: TRBJ1-1
abundance: .
d_gene: TRBD1

CDR3nt: TGTGCCAGCAGCCAAATCGGGGGACAAAACACTGAAGCTTTCTTT
CDR3aa: CASSQIGGQNTEAFF
v_gene: TRBV11-2
j_gene: TRBJ1-1
abundance: .
d_gene: .

CDR3nt: TGTGCCACCAGTGATTTGGGACTGCGATTCTTC
CDR3aa: CATSDLGLRFF
v_gene: TRBV24-1
j_gene: TRBJ2-1
abundance: .
d_gene: .

CDR3nt: TGTGCCAGCAGCCCCGCAGGCAGGGACTATGGCTACACCTTC
CDR3aa: CASSPAGRDYGYTF
v_gene: TRBV7-2
j_gene: TRBJ1-2
abundance: .
d_gene: .

CDR3nt: TGTGCCAGCAGCCATGGTGGAGAGACCCAGTACTTC
CDR3aa: CASSHGGETQYF
v_gene: TRBV5-4
j_gene: TRBJ2-5
abundance: .
d_gene: .

CDR3nt: TGTGCCAGCAGCCAAGCGTTAGCGGGAGGCAGCACAGATACGCAGTATTTT
CDR3aa: CASSQALAGGSTDTQYF
v_gene: TRBV3-1/TRBV3-2
j_gene: TRBJ2-3
abundance: .
d_gene: TRBD2

CDR3nt: TGTGCCAGCAGCTCCTCGACAGGGAATGAGCAGTACTTC
CDR3aa: CASSSSTGNEQYF
v_gene: TRBV7-2
j_gene: TRBJ2-7
abundance: .
d_gene: TRBD1

CDR3nt: TGTGCCAGTAGTTCTCCCCCCGGGACAGGGGGAACTGGCTACACCTTC
CDR3aa: CASSSPPGTGGTGYTF
v_gene: TRBV19
j_gene: TRBJ1-2
abundance: .
d_gene: TRBD1

CDR3nt: TGCGCCAGCAGCTTGGCTGCGGCAGGGGAGAGCAATGAGCAGTTCTTC
CDR3aa: CASSLAAAGESNEQFF
v_gene: TRBV5-1
j_gene: TRBJ2-1
abundance: .
d_gene: .

CDR3nt: TGTGCCAGCAGTACCCCTCAGGGGCCCAGAAGCCATGGCTACACCTTC
CDR3aa: CASSTPQGPRSHGYTF
v_gene: TRBV28
j_gene: TRBJ1-2
abundance: once
d_gene: .

CDR3nt: TGCGCCAGCAGCTTCAGTATAAATGAAAAACTGTTTTTT
CDR3aa: CASSFSINEKLFF
v_gene: TRBV5-1
j_gene: TRBJ1-4
abundance: .
d_gene: .

CDR3nt: TGTGCCAGCAGTTCACGGGGACAGCTTGATGAAAAACTGTTTTTT
CDR3aa: CASSSRGQLDEKLFF
v_gene: TRBV27
j_gene: TRBJ1-4
abundance: .
d_gene: TRBD1

CDR3nt: TGTGCCAGCAGCTTGGTAGGGTTTGACACTGAAGCTTTCTTT
CDR3aa: CASSLVGFDTEAFF
v_gene: TRBV7-2
j_gene: TRBJ1-1
abundance: .
d_gene: .

CDR3nt: TGTGCCAGCAGTTCGCATGACACAGATACGCAGTATTTT
CDR3aa: CASSSHDTDTQYF
v_gene: TRBV27
j_gene: TRBJ2-3
abundance: .
d_gene: .

CDR3nt: TGTGCCATCAGTGGCCCCATGGTAGGCCTTAACAATGAGCAGTTCTTC
CDR3aa: CAISGPMVGLNNEQFF
v_gene: TRBV10-3
j_gene: TRBJ2-1
abundance: .
d_gene: .

CDR3nt: TGTGCCACCAGCCGGCCACAGGGTATCGAGCAGTACTTC
CDR3aa: CATSRPQGIEQYF
v_gene: TRBV15
j_gene: TRBJ2-7
abundance: .
d_gene: .

CDR3nt: TGCGCCAGCAGTGCAGGAGCTGGTTATAGCAATCAGCCCCAGCATTTT
CDR3aa: CASSAGAGYSNQPQHF
v_gene: TRBV23-1
j_gene: TRBJ1-5
abundance: .
d_gene: .

CDR3nt: TGCGCCAGCTCTCGCGGGACAGGGGGCGTCCGGAGCTCCTACAATGAGCAGTTCTTC
CDR3aa: CASSRGTGGVRSSYNEQFF
v_gene: TRBV4-1
j_gene: TRBJ2-1
abundance: .
d_gene: TRBD1

CDR3nt: TGTGCCACCAGTGATTACCCTGGGACAGCTAGCACAGATACGCAGTATTTT
CDR3aa: CATSDYPGTASTDTQYF
v_gene: TRBV24-1
j_gene: TRBJ2-3
abundance: few
d_gene: TRBD1

CDR3nt: TGTGCCTGGAGTCGGGGGTCAGGGGTGCAGTACTTC
CDR3aa: CAWSRGSGVQYF
v_gene: TRBV30
j_gene: TRBJ2-7
abundance: .
d_gene: .

CDR3nt: TGTGCCAGCAGTGACTCGGCAGGCTATGGCTACACCTTC
CDR3aa: CASSDSAGYGYTF
v_gene: TRBV6-4
j_gene: TRBJ1-2
abundance: .
d_gene: .

CDR3nt: TGTGCCAGCACAAGCGGAGGGCAAAGCGATACGCAGTATTTT
CDR3aa: CASTSGGQSDTQYF
v_gene: TRBV28
j_gene: TRBJ2-3
abundance: once
d_gene: .

CDR3nt: TGTGCCAGCAGCTTAGAACCGTCGGGAACTGAAGCTTTCTTT
CDR3aa: CASSLEPSGTEAFF
v_gene: TRBV7-2
j_gene: TRBJ1-1
abundance: .
d_gene: .

CDR3nt: TGTGCCAGCAGCCTCTTTACAGGTCAGCCCCAGCATTTT
CDR3aa: CASSLFTGQPQHF
v_gene: TRBV4-2
j_gene: TRBJ1-5
abundance: .
d_gene: .

CDR3nt: TGCAGCGTCCTCTTAAACACTGAAGCTTTCTTT
CDR3aa: CSVLLNTEAFF
v_gene: TRBV29-1
j_gene: TRBJ1-1
abundance: .
d_gene: .

CDR3nt: TGTGCCAGCGAAACAGGGGGAGCTAGAAGCAATCAGCCCCAGCATTTT
CDR3aa: CASETGGARSNQPQHF
v_gene: TRBV28
j_gene: TRBJ1-5
abundance: .
d_gene: TRBD1

CDR3nt: TGTGCCAGCAGGGACCGGGACAGCTATGGCTACACCTTC
CDR3aa: CASRDRDSYGYTF
v_gene: TRBV13
j_gene: TRBJ1-2
abundance: .
d_gene: TRBD1

CDR3nt: TGTGCCAGCAGCCGAATCGCCATAGGACAGGGAACGACCCCGATAATTTATAATTCACCCCTCCACTTT
CDR3aa: CASSRIAIGQGTTPIIYNSPLHF
v_gene: TRBV7-8
j_gene: TRBJ1-6
abundance: .
d_gene: TRBD1

CDR3nt: TGTGCCAGCTCACAACCGGGACAGGATTATGGCTACACCTTC
CDR3aa: CASSQPGQDYGYTF
v_gene: TRBV18
j_gene: TRBJ1-2
abundance: few
d_gene: TRBD1

CDR3nt: TGTGCCAGCAGCTTAGGTGTCAACTCCTACGAGCAGTACTTC
CDR3aa: CASSLGVNSYEQYF
v_gene: TRBV11-3
j_gene: TRBJ2-7
abundance: .
d_gene: .

CDR3nt: TGTGCCAGCAGTTACGGGACAGGGAGCTCACCCCTCCACTTT
CDR3aa: CASSYGTGSSPLHF
v_gene: TRBV6-5
j_gene: TRBJ1-6
abundance: .
d_gene: TRBD1

CDR3nt: TGTGCCAGCAGTTTACGATCCATTGGACTAGCGGGAGCTAACGAGCAGTACTTC
CDR3aa: CASSLRSIGLAGANEQYF
v_gene: TRBV28
j_gene: TRBJ2-7
abundance: once
d_gene: TRBD2

CDR3nt: TGTGCCAGCAGCTGGAAGGGCCGTGACAGGTCCTACGAGCAGTACTTC
CDR3aa: CASSWKGRDRSYEQYF
v_gene: TRBV5-4
j_gene: TRBJ2-7
abundance: .
d_gene: .

CDR3nt: TGTGCCAGCAGTTTCCGACAGGGACGCAATCAGCCCCAGCATTTT
CDR3aa: CASSFRQGRNQPQHF
v_gene: TRBV27
j_gene: TRBJ1-5
abundance: once
d_gene: TRBD1

CDR3nt: TGTGCCATCAGTGAGTCGAAGGCTACCTCCTACAATGAGCAGTTCTTC
CDR3aa: CAISESKATSYNEQFF
v_gene: TRBV10-3
j_gene: TRBJ2-1
abundance: .
d_gene: .

CDR3nt: TGTGCCAGTAAAGCGGGCCAGTGGACTGAAGCTTTCTTT
CDR3aa: CASKAGQWTEAFF
v_gene: TRBV19
j_gene: TRBJ1-1
abundance: .
d_gene: .

CDR3nt: TGTGCCAGCAGTCTATCAGCCCCCGACTCTGGGGCCAACGTCCTGACTTTC
CDR3aa: CASSLSAPDSGANVLTF
v_gene: TRBV6-6
j_gene: TRBJ2-6
abundance: .
d_gene: .

CDR3nt: TGTGCCAGCAGCTTGACGGGAACCCTCCACTTT
CDR3aa: CASSLTGTLHF
v_gene: TRBV3-1/TRBV3-2
j_gene: TRBJ1-6
abundance: .
d_gene: .

CDR3nt: TGTGCCAGCAGTTTATCCGAAAAACTGTTTTTT
CDR3aa: CASSLSEKLFF
v_gene: TRBV12-3/TRBV12-4
j_gene: TRBJ1-4
abundance: .
d_gene: .

CDR3nt: TGTGCCAGCACGGATTCCGGGGCCAACGTCCTGACTTTC
CDR3aa: CASTDSGANVLTF
v_gene: TRBV2
j_gene: TRBJ2-6
abundance: .
d_gene: .

CDR3nt: TGCGCCAGCAGCCAGGACCAGGGGGCCTATAATTCACCCCTCCACTTT
CDR3aa: CASSQDQGAYNSPLHF
v_gene: TRBV5-1
j_gene: TRBJ1-6
abundance: few
d_gene: TRBD1

CDR3nt: TGTGCCAGCACCCGGGACCGGAACAATCAGCCCCAGCATTTT
CDR3aa: CASTRDRNNQPQHF
v_gene: TRBV6-6
j_gene: TRBJ1-5
abundance: .
d_gene: .

CDR3nt: TGTGCCAGCAGTTTATCGCCTTCCGCAGGGTCGTACTATGGCTACACCTTC
CDR3aa: CASSLSPSAGSYYGYTF
v_gene: TRBV27
j_gene: TRBJ1-2
abundance: .
d_gene: .

CDR3nt: TGTGCCAGCAGTTTAAACAGGGGGGCTTTCTTT
CDR3aa: CASSLNRGAFF
v_gene: TRBV28
j_gene: TRBJ1-1
abundance: .
d_gene: TRBD1

CDR3nt: TGTGCCAGCAGCCATACGACCGGGACTAACTACTACGAGCAGTACTTC
CDR3aa: CASSHTTGTNYYEQYF
v_gene: TRBV3-1/TRBV3-2
j_gene: TRBJ2-7
abundance: .
d_gene: TRBD2

CDR3nt: TGTGCCGGGGGAACCGGGGGGGCCTCGTACAATGAGCAGTTCTTC
CDR3aa: CAGGTGGASYNEQFF
v_gene: TRBV28
j_gene: TRBJ2-1
abundance: .
d_gene: TRBD2

CDR3nt: TGTGCCAGCAGCTCCCTCGGGACAGAGCTGTTTTTT
CDR3aa: CASSSLGTELFF
v_gene: TRBV9
j_gene: TRBJ2-2
abundance: .
d_gene: .

CDR3nt: TGTGCCAGCTCACCCACCCAAGCGAGGAATGAGCAGTTCTTC
CDR3aa: CASSPTQARNEQFF
v_gene: TRBV18
j_gene: TRBJ2-1
abundance: .
d_gene: .

CDR3nt: TGTGCCAGTACGGTCACAGGGGGTGAAAAACTGTTTTTT
CDR3aa: CASTVTGGEKLFF
v_gene: TRBV19
j_gene: TRBJ1-4
abundance: .
d_gene: TRBD1

CDR3nt: TGTGCCAGCAGCGTAGCTACGGGAGGGGATGAAGCTTTCTTT
CDR3aa: CASSVATGGDEAFF
v_gene: TRBV9
j_gene: TRBJ1-1
abundance: .
d_gene: .

CDR3nt: TGCGCCAGCAGCCAGACTTCGGGACAGGGGGTCTATGAGCAGTTCTTC
CDR3aa: CASSQTSGQGVYEQFF
v_gene: TRBV4-3
j_gene: TRBJ2-1
abundance: .
d_gene: TRBD1

CDR3nt: TGTGCCAGCAGCCACCTAACGGGGAAGGACACTGAAGCTTTCTTT
CDR3aa: CASSHLTGKDTEAFF
v_gene: TRBV4-2
j_gene: TRBJ1-1
abundance: .
d_gene: .